One and the same sample provided the 17 T cell receptor beta chains below, sequenced in a study of blood T cell repertoires in COVID-19. Here immunoSEQ multiplex PCR was the method, and the copy in TCRdb shows in-frame clones only, minus some. The sample has about 370,000 clones; 80% to 90% are singletons. The sequencing sample was made of PBMCs or T cells enriched from blood (not recorded which). The source of these receptors is a man aged 18 to 35 who had recovered from COVID-19.

The V gene is TRBV6-5, the J gene TRBJ1-1; maybe TRBD1 (6 bases). Germline V gives CDR1 MNHEY, CDR2 SVGAGI. Trimming pared 6 bases from V and 8 bases from J, leaving 16 bases between. This CDR3 contains 13 residues. CDR3 nucleotides: TGTGCCAGCAGCATCCCACCGACAGGCGAAGCTTTCTTT. This sequence encodes CASSIPPTGEAFF.

This clone has more than one count but fewer than ten. The gene calls are TRBV11-2 and TRBJ2-7; D gene ambiguous. The CDR3 length is 14 residues. CDR1 is SGHAT and CDR2 is FQNNGV in the germline V gene. Trimming shortened V by 5 bases and J by 0 bases, and 11 bases separated the two germline ends. The CDR3 DNA reads TGTGCCAGCAGCCCGGCTCGGAGCTCCTACGAGCAGTACTTC. This sequence encodes CASSPARSSYEQYF.

As for this clone: This sample also contains other DNA sequences that code for the same CDR3. The rearrangement uses TRBV18 and TRBJ1-1; D is possibly TRBD1 (5 bases). Germline V gene sequence: CDR1 KGHSH, CDR2 LQKENI. The V end was cut by 6 bases, the J end by 5 bases, with 10 bases between. CDR3 length: 12 amino acids. For the CDR3, the DNA is TGTGCCAGCTCCCCAGGGAGAACTGAAGCTTTCTTT. It yields the protein CASSPGRTEAFF.

The rearrangement joins TRBV2 to TRBJ2-7; TRBD2 matches 7 bases. There are 17 residues in the CDR3. V lost 3 bases, J lost 7 bases, and 18 bases stayed unmatched. Germline V gene sequence: CDR1 SNHLY, CDR2 FYNNEI. The CDR3 loop reads CASSESAPGLVGREQYF. CDR3 nucleotides: TGTGCCAGCAGTGAGTCGGCCCCAGGACTAGTGGGCCGGGAGCAGTACTTC.

This sequence joins TRBV4-1 and TRBJ2-6; possible D gene TRBD1, 6 bases. The germline V and J ends were trimmed by 3 bases and 2 bases, with 11 bases remaining between them. Germline V gives CDR1 MGHRA, CDR2 YSYEKL. The length of the CDR3 is 16 residues. In nucleotides, the CDR3 is TGCGCCAGCAGCCATACAGGGACGGCTGGGGCCAACGTCCTGACTTTC. It translates to CASSHTGTAGANVLTF.

The rearrangement joins TRBV12-5 to TRBJ2-5; weak D call: TRBD1 (5 bases). V lost 3 bases and J 1 base, leaving 9 bases between the germline ends. This CDR3 contains 14 residues. CDR1 and CDR2 from the germline V gene are LGHNT and FRNRAP. This chain's CDR3 is CASGLNRFQETQYF. Here the CDR3 DNA reads TGTGCTAGTGGTTTAAACAGGTTCCAAGAGACCCAGTACTTC.

This clone was picked up one time. The CDR3 protein is CASSQESIAGGPGVFADTQYF. The CDR3 bases are TGTGCCAGCAGCCAAGAGAGTATAGCGGGAGGGCCGGGTGTATTTGCAGATACGCAGTATTTT. The chain combines TRBV3-1 (or the pseudogene TRBV3-2) with TRBJ2-3; 11 bases align to TRBD2. Germline V lookup: CDR1 LGHDT, CDR2 YNNKEL (reference sequence). There are 21 residues in the CDR3. The trim removed 0 bases at V and 4 bases at J, leaving 18 bases unmatched.

This chain links TRBV2 with TRBJ2-7; D gene unclear. The CDR3 runs to 12 residues. CDR1 SNHLY and CDR2 FYNNEI come from the germline V gene. V was shortened by 4 bases and J by 4 bases, with 8 bases between the two germline ends. This chain's CDR3 is CASSASGYEQYF. The CDR3 DNA sequence: TGTGCCAGCAGTGCCTCGGGTTACGAGCAGTACTTC.

There are a few counts of this clone. The chain employs TRBV3-1 (or the pseudogene TRBV3-2) and TRBJ1-1; 9 bases are shared with TRBD1. This CDR3 spans 17 amino acids. Germline V gene data show CDR1 as LGHDT and CDR2 as YNNKEL (reference sequence). Losses at the gene ends were 1 base for V and 5 bases for J; bases not matched to a gene: 11. The CDR3: CASSQAGQGRRETEAFF. CDR3 DNA sequence: TGTGCCAGCAGCCAAGCGGGACAGGGTAGGAGGGAAACTGAAGCTTTCTTT.

The chain couples TRBV7-9 to TRBJ2-3; 8 nucleotides align to TRBD2. V was clipped by 4 bases and J by 3 bases; unmatched bases: 9. The CDR3 length is 16 residues. Germline V CDR1 and CDR2: SEHNR, FQNEAQ (reference sequence). CDR3 bases: TGTGCCAGCAGCTCGCCGTCCGCGGGGGGAACAGATACGCAGTATTTT. Protein product: CASSSPSAGGTDTQYF.

The rearrangement uses TRBV19 and TRBJ2-5; TRBD2 matches 7 bases. Germline V CDR1 and CDR2: LNHDA, SQIVND (reference sequence). Trimming at V came to 5 bases and at J to 4 bases, leaving 7 bases not matched to a gene. The CDR3 sequence is 14 residues long. CDR3 coding DNA: TGTGCCAGTAGTTCGGGGGGTGCAGGAGAGACCCAGTACTTC. It encodes CASSSGGAGETQYF.

The gene calls are TRBV12-3 or TRBV12-4 and TRBJ1-2; D is undetermined. The CDR3 has 11 residues. The V gene lost 6 bases and the J gene lost 3 bases, with 5 bases spanning the gap. CDR3 sequence: CASRQYYGYTF. The CDR3 DNA is TGTGCCAGCAGGCAGTACTATGGCTACACCTTC.

The chain carries TRBV9 and TRBJ2-5; a possible D gene is TRBD2 (5 bases). The germline V gene encodes CDR1 SGDLS and CDR2 YYNGEE. V lost 1 base to trimming and J lost 1 base, with 11 bases between them. The CDR3 extends over 15 amino acids. CDR3 nucleotides: TGTGCCAGCAGCGTATCGGCTAGCCGCCAAGAGACCCAGTACTTC. Translation gives CASSVSASRQETQYF.

The chain links TRBV28 to TRBJ2-3; 11 bases align to TRBD2. Germline V CDR1 and CDR2: MDHEN, SYDVKM. The V segment lost 4 bases and the J segment 6 bases; nucleotides outside the gene matches: 3. The CDR3 totals 14 residues. CDR3 coding DNA: TGTGCCAGCAGTTCCGGGACTAGCGGTGATACGCAGTATTTT. Its translation is CASSSGTSGDTQYF.

A few counts support this clone. The chain recombines TRBV27 with TRBJ2-2; D ambiguous. V lost 0 bases and J 5 bases, leaving 10 bases between the germline ends. CDR3 size: 15 residues. The V gene's germline CDR1 is MNHEY and CDR2 SMNVEV (reference sequence). As DNA, the CDR3 is TGTGCCAGCAGTTTATCCCTTATTTATACCGGGGAGCTGTTTTTT. It codes for CASSLSLIYTGELFF.

This clone was observed a single time. This sequence joins TRBV7-2 and TRBJ2-1, with D perhaps TRBD1 (6 bases). This CDR3 is built from 15 residues. CDR1 SGHTA and CDR2 FQGNSA come from the germline V gene. Trimming left V 3 bases short and J 2 bases short, with 11 bases between. The CDR3 is CASSFERTAYNEQFF. The CDR3 nucleotides read TGTGCCAGCAGCTTCGAACGGACAGCCTACAATGAGCAGTTCTTC. The variable domain in full, with the rest retrieved from reference TRBV7-2 and TRBJ2-1, is GAGVSQSPSNKVTEKGKDVELRCDPISGHTALYWYRQSLGQGLEFLIYFQGNSAPDKSGLPSDRFSAERTGGSVSTLTIQRTQQEDSAVYLCASSFERTAYNEQFFGPGTRLTVL.

This clone appeared a single time. The chain recombines TRBV7-2 with TRBJ1-5; 12 positions match TRBD1. The V gene's germline CDR1 is SGHTA and CDR2 FQGNSA. CDR3 length: 16 amino acids. J gave up 5 bases and V 5 bases, and 7 bases lay outside the gene matches. CDR3 loop: CASSNRDRGLHQPQHF. The CDR3 DNA is TGTGCCAGCAGCAACCGGGACAGGGGGCTTCATCAGCCCCAGCATTTT.